Here is one T cell receptor (beta chain) with its context. What it binds is not known. This CDR3 comprises 14 residues. Per the germline V gene, CDR1 is MNHEY and CDR2 is SMNVEV (reference sequence). V lost 4 bases and J lost 8; bases outside the gene matches: 9. TCRdb reprocessed the 5' RACE reads with MiXCR, giving one entry per CDR3 protein. The sample has roughly 700,000 distinct CDR3 sequences; roughly 19% are singletons. The record originates from a study of CD8 T cells in ankylosing spondylitis. General study results and limits: A motif in TCR beta, a set of roughly 8 highly homologous variants, appeared characteristic of ankylosing spondylitis blood. Disease-linked clones were found to be CD8+ and relatively rare in peripheral blood.

Material for sequencing was blood, either unsorted or a sorted T cell fraction (not recorded which). The TCR was taken from a male donor with ankylosing spondylitis. The rearrangement uses TRBV27 and TRBJ2-3; 7 bases align to TRBD2. The CDR3 sequence: CASSSLTSPFTQYF. The CDR3 region has the DNA TGTGCCAGCAGTTCGTTGACTAGCCCCTTTACGCAGTATTTT.